The text below deals with one T cell receptor beta chain. These data belong to a study of blood T cell repertoires in COVID-19. The overall study: COVID-19 samples from acute and convalescent phases originated in the United States, Italy and Spain. Sources were T cells, B-cell-depleted T cells, or PBMCs; the material itself was cDNA or gDNA.

There are 13 residues in the CDR3. TCRdb's copy holds only in-frame clones and misses some; the assay was immunoSEQ multiplex PCR. The data show 250,000 to 350,000 clones, about 90% seen once. Seattle patients were enrolled while actively infected and followed longitudinally. The rearrangement links TRBV12-1 to TRBJ2-1; no DNA check was done on the table's D call, TRBD2. TRBV12-1 constitutes a pseudogene. The TCR sequence derives from a woman between 25 and 40 years old with COVID-19, enrolled during active disease. Material: peripheral blood. The CDR3 reads CASSFARDNEQFF. The CDR3 region has the DNA TGTGCCAGCAGCTTTGCTAGAGACAATGAGCAGTTCTTC.